The 13 T cell receptor beta chains presented below share a single source sample, sequenced in a study of blood T cell repertoires in COVID-19. Assay used: immunoSEQ multiplex PCR; TCRdb lists only in-frame clones, some missing. The sample consists of hundreds of thousands of clones, roughly 80% of them appearing once. Source material: peripheral blood. The receptor source for this set is a man younger than 40 with active or convalescent COVID-19.

The rearrangement joins TRBV19 to TRBJ2-3, with D hard to call. The V gene lost 5 bases and the J gene lost 8 bases, with 8 bases spanning the gap. The CDR3 has 11 residues. The germline V gene has CDR1 LNHDA and CDR2 SQIVND (reference sequence). The CDR3: CASSSQRTQYF. CDR3 DNA: TGTGCCAGTAGTTCTCAGCGTACGCAGTATTTT.

This chain links TRBV7-9 with TRBJ2-7, with D perhaps TRBD2 (5 bases). With 1 base removed from V and 6 bases from J, the gap between germline ends came to 13 bases. The length of the CDR3 is 14 residues. Germline V lookup: CDR1 SEHNR, CDR2 FQNEAQ (reference sequence). CDR3 sequence (DNA): TGTGCCAGCAGCTTAGAGGGAGTTTTCTCCGAGCAGTACTTC. Encoded protein: CASSLEGVFSEQYF.

This chain joins TRBV9 and TRBJ2-1, with 12 nucleotides matching TRBD2. This CDR3 has 15 amino acids. The V gene end was trimmed by 5 bases and the J gene end by 2 bases; junction bases not matched to a gene: 2. Looked up from germline, CDR1 is SGDLS and CDR2 is YYNGEE. The CDR3 loop is CASSASGRAYNEQFF. The CDR3 DNA reads as TGTGCCAGCAGTGCTAGCGGGAGGGCCTACAATGAGCAGTTCTTC.

Turning to this clone: Distinct nucleotide sequences in the sample also encode this CDR3. J is TRBJ1-5 and V is TRBV2; 12 bases align to TRBD1. The V segment lost 5 bases and the J segment 6 bases; nucleotides outside the gene matches: 5. Germline loops: CDR1 SNHLY, CDR2 FYNNEI. The CDR3 is 15 residues long. CDR3 amino acids: CASSPGQGAGQPQHF. As DNA, the CDR3 is TGTGCCAGCAGTCCGGGACAGGGGGCTGGTCAGCCCCAGCATTTT.

The chain links TRBV9 to TRBJ2-1, with 11 bases that match TRBD2. The V segment lost 3 bases and the J segment 6 bases; nucleotides outside the gene matches: 2. Looked up from germline, CDR1 is SGDLS and CDR2 is YYNGEE. CDR3 length: 14 amino acids. CDR3 loop: CASSGTSGLNEQFF. The CDR3 region has the DNA TGTGCCAGCAGCGGGACTAGCGGGCTCAATGAGCAGTTCTTC.

The gene calls are TRBV7-2 and TRBJ1-5; 9 positions agree with TRBD1. Per germline, CDR1 SGHTA and CDR2 FQGNSA. Unmatched junction bases numbered 7, after V lost 3 bases and J lost 7 bases. CDR3 size: 15 residues. CDR3 residues: CASSFGQGIGQPQHF. The DNA of the CDR3 is TGTGCCAGCAGCTTCGGACAGGGGATAGGCCAGCCCCAGCATTTT.

DNA for the CDR3: TGTGCCAGCAGTGCCGAGACGGGGAACACTGAAGCTTTCTTT. Its translation: CASSAETGNTEAFF. The V gene is TRBV2, the J gene TRBJ1-1, with no clear D. CDR1 SNHLY and CDR2 FYNNEI come from the germline V gene. Trimming stripped 4 bases from V and 1 base from J, with 10 bases between. The CDR3 totals 14 residues.

The chain uses TRBV6-1 and TRBJ1-6; 9 positions match TRBD1. CDR1 and CDR2 (germline): MNHNS, SASEGT. The CDR3 is 19 residues long. The V and J ends lost 2 bases and 6 bases, in that order; junction bases with no gene match: 14. Here the CDR3 DNA reads TGTGCCAGCAGTGAAAGTCTAGGACAGGGGTTCTCGGCTAATTCACCCCTCCACTTT. Protein: CASSESLGQGFSANSPLHF.

This clone has just one count. The V and J genes are TRBV2 and TRBJ2-1; 9 bases are shared with TRBD2. Germline CDR1 and CDR2: SNHLY and FYNNEI. CDR3 size: 14 residues. Trimming took 7 bases from V and 3 from J; bases not matched to a gene: 4. CDR3 residues: CASKKREVYNEQFF. The DNA for the CDR3 is TGTGCCAGCAAGAAGCGGGAGGTCTACAATGAGCAGTTCTTC.

This clone is a singleton in its sample. The V call is TRBV7-9, the J call TRBJ2-2, with TRBD2 matching 8 bases. Germline V lookup: CDR1 SEHNR, CDR2 FQNEAQ (reference sequence). The CDR3 extends over 16 amino acids. Losses at the gene ends were 5 bases for V and 4 bases for J; bases not matched to a gene: 9. Written as DNA, the CDR3 is TGTGCCAGCAGCCCTGTCCGGGGGGGGCTCACCGGGGAGCTGTTTTTT. Translating it yields CASSPVRGGLTGELFF.

This rearrangement joins TRBV19 to TRBJ1-1; 8 bases align to TRBD1. Trimming at V came to 8 bases and at J to 1 base, leaving 6 bases not matched to a gene. Germline values: CDR1 LNHDA, CDR2 SQIVND (reference sequence). This CDR3 comprises 14 residues. The CDR3 bases are TGTGCCAGTCACAGGGGGTGGGAGAACACTGAAGCTTTCTTT. Residues: CASHRGWENTEAFF.

This clone appeared many times. The chain carries TRBV30 and TRBJ1-1, with a possible D match to TRBD1 (5 bases). Trimming stripped 1 base from V and 3 bases from J, with 9 bases between. The germline V gene encodes CDR1 GTSNPN and CDR2 SVGIG (reference sequence). This CDR3 is 13 amino acids long. The CDR3 DNA reads as TGTGCCTGGAGTGGTCAGGGATACACTGAAGCTTTCTTT. This encodes CAWSGQGYTEAFF.

Remarks on this clone: The junction departs from germline at one end; a sequencing error may be responsible. This chain links TRBV9 with TRBJ2-1; possible D gene TRBD2, 6 bases. The CDR3 extends over 11 amino acids. Germline V CDR1 and CDR2: SGDLS, YYNGEE. Here the CDR3 reads CASSSPGLCVF. The CDR3 DNA reads TGTGCCAGCAGCTCACCGGGACTCTGCGTCTTC.